The clone carrying this T cell receptor beta chain was observed a few times. Its cognate antigen is unknown. Germline CDR1 and CDR2: SGHTA and FQGNSA. Trimming removed 6 bases from V and 2 bases from J, with 15 bases in between. The CDR3 consists of 15 residues. The data derive from a study of lymphopenia after photon versus proton radiotherapy. Repertoires were generated with immunoSEQ multiplex PCR, while TCRdb's copy carries only in-frame clones and drops some. The table lists roughly 36,000 clones, around 90% of them singletons, with roughly 6.2% in the top ten. Study-wide results and limits: Relative stability marked proton patients; photon patients lost diversity and naive cells. After the lymphocyte nadir, photon-treated repertoires showed oligoclonal expansion, especially of CD8+ Temra cells. Authors raise, but do not show, better survival with proton therapy.

The gene calls are TRBV7-2 and TRBJ2-3; D not resolved. Sample: peripheral blood, taken from a patient treated with photon-based radiotherapy. The sequence was collected from a woman aged 50 to 65 with pancreatic cancer. Here the CDR3 DNA reads TGTGCCAGCAGACTTCGGGCAGGCAACACAGATACGCAGTATTTT. Translated: CASRLRAGNTDTQYF.